What follows are 28 T cell receptor beta chains derived from one specimen sequenced in a study of regulatory T cells in long-lasting Graves disease. Both iRepertoire HTBI primers and Arm-PCR of CDR3 regions were used to build the TCR beta libraries. TCRdb fed the multiplex PCR reads into MiXCR, producing one record per CDR3 protein. Of approximately 350,000 distinct CDR3 sequences listed, over 15% are singletons. The time point denotes: newly diagnosed GD, antithyroid drugs for less than 3 months. Extracted PBMC RNA gave rise to the TCR library. This same sample was also taken into another study, of T cells in Graves' hyperthyroidism and ophthalmopathy.

Here the sequenced sample was peripheral blood mononuclear cells (PBMCs), taken at new diagnosis, from a patient treated with antithyroid drugs. The source of these receptors is a man in his forties with Graves disease.

The chain uses TRBV20-1 and TRBJ2-5; D is uncertain. The CDR3 contains 13 residues. V was pared by 6 bases and J by 0 bases, with 11 bases between. Germline assignment: CDR1 DFQATT and CDR2 SNEGSKA (reference sequence). This chain's CDR3 is CSAPTPYQETQYF. DNA for the CDR3: TGCAGTGCCCCTACACCGTACCAAGAGACCCAGTACTTC.

This clonotype was recorded many times. This chain joins TRBV28 and TRBJ1-5, with D unclear. The germline CDR1 and CDR2 sequences are MDHEN and SYDVKM. Trimming removed 2 bases from V and 6 bases from J, with 5 bases in between. The length of the CDR3 is 12 residues. The CDR3 is CASSLIGQPQHF. In nucleotides, the CDR3 is TGTGCCAGCAGTTTAATTGGTCAGCCCCAGCATTTT. Complete variable domain (other parts from reference TRBV28 and TRBJ1-5): DVKVTQSSRYLVKRTGEKVFLECVQDMDHENMFWYRQDPGLGLRLIYFSYDVKMKEKGDIPEGYSVSREKKERFSLILESASTNQTSMYLCASSLIGQPQHFGDGTRLSIL.

In this sample, this clonotype turned up many times. The chain carries TRBV18 and TRBJ1-6; D not resolved. Trimming left V 5 bases short and J 14 bases short, with 10 bases between. The CDR3 runs 11 residues. Germline V lookup: CDR1 KGHSH, CDR2 LQKENI. In DNA, the CDR3 is TGTGCCAGCTCAGATGGATTCTCCCTCCACTTT. Encoded protein: CASSDGFSLHF.

Notes on this clonotype: This is likely an artifact of a read error, given a far larger clone one base away. The chain employs TRBV7-3 and TRBJ2-7, with 8 bases that match TRBD1. The CDR3 length is 15 residues. CDR1 is SGHTA and CDR2 is FQGTGA in the germline V gene. Trimming removed 5 bases from V and 9 bases from J; junction bases left unmatched: 15. CDR3 sequence (DNA): TGTGCCAGCAGCACAGCGGGCAGGGGGCTCGGCGGGCAGTACTTC. Its translation: CASSTAGRGLGGQYF.

The rearrangement links TRBV7-9 to TRBJ2-5; TRBD2 is a possible D gene (6 bases). The germline gives CDR1 SEHNR, CDR2 FQNEAQ (reference sequence). The CDR3 has 13 amino acids. V lost 5 bases, J lost 7 bases, and 14 bases lay in between. The CDR3 sequence is CASSQAGKGTQYF. CDR3 nucleotides: TGTGCCAGCAGCCAGGCGGGAAAGGGGACCCAGTACTTC.

This clonotype occurred many times. V usage is TRBV20-1 and J usage is TRBJ2-1; possibly TRBD1 or TRBD2 for D (6 bases each). Trimming pared 0 bases from V and 5 bases from J, leaving 17 bases between. The length of the CDR3 is 16 residues. Germline CDR1 is DFQATT and CDR2 is SNEGSKA (reference sequence). The CDR3 sequence: CSARDMGRGLNNEQFF. CDR3 nucleotides: TGCAGTGCTAGAGATATGGGCAGGGGACTCAACAATGAGCAGTTCTTC.

This clonotype was counted at least ten times. The V and J genes are TRBV6-2 or TRBV6-3 and TRBJ1-2; D unresolved. This CDR3 has 11 amino acids. V dropped 1 base and J dropped 11 bases, with 8 bases sitting between them. The germline gives CDR1 MNHEY, CDR2 SVGEGT. DNA for the CDR3: TGTGCCAGCAGTTACTGGCGGAGGTACACCTTC. Its protein product is CASSYWRRYTF.

There are many counts of this clonotype. One junction end does not reproduce the germline sequence, and a read error may be involved. This chain connects TRBV5-1 to TRBJ2-3, with 14 bases lining up with TRBD2. Germline V CDR1 and CDR2: SGHRS, YFSETQ. CDR3 length: 18 residues. The CDR3 protein is CASSQTSGGAASTDTQYF. For the CDR3, the DNA is TGTGCCAGCAGCCAGACTAGCGGGGGGGCCGCTAGCACAGATACGCAGTATTTT.

This clonotype showed up many times. The chain recombines TRBV20-1 with TRBJ2-7, with 10 bases that match TRBD1. The CDR3 covers 16 residues. Per germline, CDR1 DFQATT and CDR2 SNEGSKA (reference sequence). The V gene end was trimmed by 0 bases and the J gene end by 0 bases; junction bases not matched to a gene: 5. The CDR3 protein is CSARDPRTGGSYEQYF. As DNA, the CDR3 is TGCAGTGCTAGAGACCCCAGGACAGGGGGCTCCTACGAGCAGTACTTC.

This clonotype was recorded at least ten times. This chain uses TRBV5-6 with TRBJ1-5, with 7 positions matching TRBD1. J gave up 4 bases and V 0 bases, and 1 base lay outside the gene matches. From germline, CDR1 is SGHDT and CDR2 YYEEEE. The CDR3 spans 14 residues. The CDR3 DNA reads TGTGCCAGCAGCTTGGGGGACAGAAATCAGCCCCAGCATTTT. Translating gives CASSLGDRNQPQHF.

This chain links TRBV7-8 with TRBJ2-2; possible D gene TRBD1, 5 bases. Trimming cost V 5 bases and J 3 bases, with 13 bases left between them. CDR1 is SGHVS, CDR2 FQNEAQ, per germline. CDR3 length equals 15 residues. The CDR3 DNA follows: TGTGCCAGCAGCCCCCAGGGTTTTCACACCGGGGAGCTGTTTTTT. The encoded protein is CASSPQGFHTGELFF.

This clonotype was counted between two and nine times. This rearrangement joins TRBV18 to TRBJ2-6, with D possibly matching TRBD2 (6 bases). Trimming shortened V by 2 bases and J by 4 bases, and 15 bases separated the two germline ends. The CDR3 covers 17 residues. Germline V lookup: CDR1 KGHSH, CDR2 LQKENI. CDR3: CASSPGRGASGANVLTF. The CDR3 coding sequence is TGTGCCAGCTCACCAGGGCGGGGAGCCTCAGGGGCCAACGTCCTGACTTTC.

This clonotype has at least ten counts. This sequence joins TRBV20-1 and TRBJ2-1; 9 bases are a match to TRBD2. V shed 2 bases, J shed 4 bases, and the junction held 3 bases outside the gene matches. This CDR3 region has 14 residues. In germline, CDR1 is DFQATT, CDR2 SNEGSKA (reference sequence). CDR3 in amino acids: CSARLAGKYNEQFF. The CDR3 DNA reads as TGCAGTGCTAGACTAGCGGGGAAGTACAATGAGCAGTTCTTC.

This clonotype was seen ten or more times. The chain recombines TRBV7-2 with TRBJ2-7; maybe TRBD2 (5 bases). CDR1 SGHTA and CDR2 FQGNSA come from the germline V gene. The V end was cut by 1 base, the J end by 3 bases, with 13 bases between. The CDR3 spans 15 residues. For the CDR3, the DNA is TGTGCCAGCAGCTTAGAGGCAGGAGGTGGCTACGAGCAGTACTTC. It is translated as CASSLEAGGGYEQYF.

This clonotype was observed at least ten times. V gene TRBV7-2 combines with J gene TRBJ2-1; D gene unclear. The germline V gene has CDR1 SGHTA and CDR2 FQGNSA. The CDR3 has 18 amino acids. V lost 2 bases and J lost 3, with 20 bases in between. CDR3 coding DNA: TGTGCCAGCAGCTTAAAGGTCCCAGAGTCAACCAACTACAATGAGCAGTTCTTC. Encoded protein: CASSLKVPESTNYNEQFF.

The V and J genes are TRBV19 and TRBJ2-7; D gene unclear. This CDR3 spans 15 amino acids. Germline loops: CDR1 LNHDA, CDR2 SQIVND (reference sequence). Trimming took 1 base from V and 3 from J, leaving 13 bases between them. The chain's CDR3 is CASSIGGLGNYEQYF. The CDR3 DNA is TGTGCCAGTAGTATAGGAGGCCTGGGGAACTACGAGCAGTACTTC.

This chain connects TRBV5-1 to TRBJ1-1, with no clear D. CDR3 length equals 15 residues. The germline V and J ends were trimmed by 2 bases and 1 base, with 12 bases remaining between them. The germline V gene encodes CDR1 SGHRS and CDR2 YFSETQ. Here the CDR3 reads CASSFLGARNTEAFF. The CDR3 coding sequence is TGCGCCAGCAGCTTTTTGGGTGCCCGGAACACTGAAGCTTTCTTT.

The sample holds a few counts of this clonotype. The chain couples TRBV19 to TRBJ2-1; the D gene could be TRBD1 or TRBD2 (6 bases each). V gave up 9 bases and J gave up 10 bases, with 13 bases separating them. Germline values: CDR1 LNHDA, CDR2 SQIVND (reference sequence). The CDR3 is made up of 11 amino acids. The CDR3 is CASRNGGEQFF. For the CDR3, the DNA is TGTGCCAGCCGGAACGGGGGCGAGCAGTTCTTC.

J is TRBJ2-1 and V is TRBV4-1; TRBD1 matches at 7 bases. V trimming: 2 bases; J trimming: 4 bases; junction bases outside the gene matches: 5. The CDR3 totals 15 residues. In germline, CDR1 is MGHRA, CDR2 YSYEKL. DNA for the CDR3: TGCGCCAGCAGCCAATTTCGGGACAGTTACAATGAGCAGTTCTTC. Amino acids: CASSQFRDSYNEQFF.

This clonotype was seen ten or more times. The rearrangement links TRBV3-1 to TRBJ2-7, with TRBD1 identical over 9 bases. V shed 0 bases and J 6 bases; nucleotides not matched to a gene: 9. This CDR3 is built from 16 residues. CDR1 and CDR2 from the germline V gene are LGHDT and YNNKEL (reference sequence). CDR3 region: CASSQDSGQGFGEQYF. In DNA, the CDR3 is TGTGCCAGCAGCCAAGATTCGGGACAGGGTTTCGGCGAGCAGTACTTC.

Ten or more counts support this clonotype. The V and J genes are TRBV10-3 and TRBJ2-7; 9 nucleotides match TRBD1. V gave up 6 bases and J gave up 3 bases; unmatched junction bases: 9. Germline V gene sequence: CDR1 ENHRY, CDR2 SYGVKD. This CDR3 is 15 amino acids long. DNA of the CDR3: TGTGCCATCAGAACTACTGGGACAGGGTTCTACGAGCAGTACTTC. Translation: CAIRTTGTGFYEQYF.

This clonotype was seen many times. The CDR3 loop reads CASSQFPGTGAYEQYF. CDR3 sequence (DNA): TGTGCCAGCAGCCAATTCCCGGGGACAGGGGCCTACGAGCAGTACTTC. The chain combines TRBV3-1 with TRBJ2-7, with TRBD1 matching over 10 bases. The CDR3 spans 16 residues. J gave up 2 bases and V 2 bases, and 6 bases lay outside the gene matches. Per germline, CDR1 LGHDT and CDR2 YNNKEL (reference sequence).

Many counts were recorded for this clonotype. The chain has TRBV20-1 and TRBJ2-7; D possibly corresponds to TRBD2 (7 bases). CDR1 and CDR2 from the germline V gene are DFQATT and SNEGSKA (reference sequence). The CDR3 is 15 residues long. The V end was cut by 0 bases, the J end by 3 bases, with 15 bases between. The CDR3 loop reads CSARDTWGGYYEQYF. CDR3 bases: TGCAGTGCTAGAGATACTTGGGGGGGCTACTACGAGCAGTACTTC.

As regards this clonotype: Possible read error: a much larger clone is one base away. V and J are TRBV27 and TRBJ2-7; TRBD2 agrees at 7 bases. Germline CDR1 and CDR2: MNHEY and SMNVEV (reference sequence). The J segment lost 1 base and the V segment lost 11 bases, leaving 11 bases of the junction unmatched. This CDR3 has 14 amino acids. CDR3 in DNA: TGTGCCTGCAATCAGCGGGGCTATTCCTACGAGCAGTACTTC. It encodes CACNQRGYSYEQYF.

The J gene is TRBJ2-5, the V gene TRBV6-1; 7 bases are shared with TRBD2. V gave up 6 bases and J gave up 2 bases; unmatched junction bases: 6. The CDR3 loop spans 14 amino acids. The V gene's germline CDR1 is MNHNS and CDR2 SASEGT. CDR3 amino acids: CASSYGGTQETQYF. CDR3 bases: TGTGCCAGCAGCTACGGGGGGACTCAAGAGACCCAGTACTTC.

CDR3 loop: CASSLSLDREEGQYF. DNA of the CDR3: TGTGCCAGCAGTTTATCCTTGGACAGGGAGGAGGGGCAGTACTTC. V usage is TRBV27 and J usage is TRBJ2-7; TRBD1 aligns across 8 bases. In germline, CDR1 is MNHEY, CDR2 SMNVEV (reference sequence). With V trimmed by 0 bases and J by 9 bases, 10 bases remained unmatched. The CDR3 sequence is 15 residues long.

In this sample, this clonotype turned up many times. The chain joins TRBV5-5 to TRBJ2-5; maybe TRBD2 (7 bases). The germline V gene has CDR1 SGHKS and CDR2 YYEKEE (reference sequence). The CDR3 is made up of 12 amino acids. V shed 7 bases and J shed 5 bases, with 12 bases lying between them. In DNA form, the CDR3 reads TGTGCCAGCGGGGGGGCGCGGGAGACCCAGTACTTC. Its translation: CASGGARETQYF.

This clonotype was recorded many times. The V gene is TRBV7-2, the J gene TRBJ2-2, with D uncertain. Germline values: CDR1 SGHTA, CDR2 FQGNSA. This CDR3 comprises 15 residues. The V end lost 0 bases, the J end lost 3 bases, and 8 bases lay between the germline ends. CDR3 in amino acids: CASSLAQRDTGELFF. In nucleotides, the CDR3 is TGTGCCAGCAGCTTAGCCCAGAGAGACACCGGGGAGCTGTTTTTT.